The 9 T cell receptor beta chains below come from one sample, sequenced in a study of blood T cells in healthy people across ages. Alongside a J-beta primer mix, a sample-barcoded 5' primer served in a second PCR lasting about 6 to 11 cycles. TCRdb used MiXCR to reprocess the 5' RACE reads, holding one entry per CDR3 protein. Here the sample spans about 1,400,000 distinct CDR3 sequences, roughly 40% being singletons. The sample taken for sequencing was blood. These receptors all stem from a woman between 18 and 29 years old in good health.

This clonotype was observed a handful of times. The V and J genes are TRBV4-1 and TRBJ2-1, with D possibly being TRBD2 (6 bases). Near its end, the DNA agrees better with TRBJ2-7, so the J call may be wrong. Germline assignment: CDR1 MGHRA and CDR2 YSYEKL. The CDR3 is 16 amino acids. In nucleotides, the CDR3 is TGCGCCAGCAGTCTCCCCCTCGGGAGTTCCTACAATGAGCAGTACTTC. Amino acid sequence: CASSLPLGSSYNEQYF.

This sequence joins TRBV14 and TRBJ2-2; unclear D gene. V shed 0 bases and J shed 0 bases, with 14 bases lying between them. The CDR3 is 18 amino acids. Per germline, CDR1 SGHDN and CDR2 FVKESK. The CDR3 region has the DNA TGTGCCAGCAGCCAAGATCTGACACTTTCGCCGAACACCGGGGAGCTGTTTTTT. This codes for CASSQDLTLSPNTGELFF.

This rearrangement joins TRBV5-1 to TRBJ1-5, with unresolved D. The V gene lost 0 bases and the J gene lost 4 bases, with 11 bases spanning the gap. The CDR3 length is 15 residues. CDR1 SGHRS and CDR2 YFSETQ come from the germline V gene. In DNA, the CDR3 is TGCGCCAGCAGCTTGGGGGTACAGTCGAATCAGCCCCAGCATTTT. Amino acids: CASSLGVQSNQPQHF.

This rearrangement joins TRBV5-1 to TRBJ2-7, with TRBD1 as a possible D gene (5 bases). Per germline, CDR1 SGHRS and CDR2 YFSETQ. The CDR3 extends over 16 amino acids. Trimming left V 2 bases short and J 1 base short, with 16 bases between. CDR3 sequence (DNA): TGCGCCAGCAGCTTAACAGCGCGACAGCCTTCCTACGAGCAGTACTTC. This sequence encodes CASSLTARQPSYEQYF.

The chain combines TRBV21-1 with TRBJ2-3; the DNA was not compared with TRBD1, the D call given in the table. TRBV21-1 is noted as a pseudogene. The CDR3 has 18 residues. The DNA for the CDR3 is TGTGCCAGCAGCAAAGTTGAGGGGGGGGAGGTTAGCACAGATACGCAGTATTTT. This encodes CASSKVEGGEVSTDTQYF.

The table lists this clonotype with a few counts. The chain joins TRBV5-4 to TRBJ1-1; D call uncertain. Trimming took 4 bases from V and 2 from J, leaving 12 bases between them. Germline lookup yields CDR1 SGHNT and CDR2 YYREEE (reference sequence). CDR3 length: 14 amino acids. The DNA of the CDR3 is TGTGCCAGCAGCCAGAGGGTGGACAACACTGAAGCTTTCTTT. This translates into CASSQRVDNTEAFF.

The V call is TRBV11-1, the J call TRBJ2-7; D possibly corresponds to TRBD2 (5 bases). The CDR3 loop spans 14 amino acids. V was clipped by 1 base and J by 6 bases, with 13 bases between them. From germline, CDR1 is SGHAT and CDR2 FQDESV (reference sequence). The CDR3 is CASSLGTASSEQYF. The DNA for the CDR3 is TGTGCCAGCAGCTTAGGAACTGCTAGCAGCGAGCAGTACTTC. Based on the CDR3 plus reference TRBV11-1 and TRBJ2-7, the full variable domain is EAEVAQSPRYKITEKSQAVAFWCDPISGHATLYWYRQILGQGPELLVQFQDESVVDDSQLPKDRFSAERLKGVDSTLKIQPAELGDSAMYLCASSLGTASSEQYFGPGTRLTVT.

This clonotype was observed a handful of times. The chain links TRBV28 to TRBJ2-6; D perhaps matches TRBD1 (6 bases). The CDR3 runs 19 residues. V lost 4 bases and J lost 4, with 23 bases in between. The germline V gene encodes CDR1 MDHEN and CDR2 SYDVKM. Here the CDR3 reads CASSSTHLEGVQGANVLTF. In nucleotides, the CDR3 is TGTGCCAGCAGTTCAACGCACCTCGAGGGGGTGCAGGGGGCCAACGTCCTGACTTTC. Variable domain in full (rest from reference TRBV28 and TRBJ2-6): DVKVTQSSRYLVKRTGEKVFLECVQDMDHENMFWYRQDPGLGLRLIYFSYDVKMKEKGDIPEGYSVSREKKERFSLILESASTNQTSMYLCASSSTHLEGVQGANVLTFGAGSRLTVL.

V and J are TRBV11-2 and TRBJ2-7; D possibly corresponds to TRBD1 (7 bases). V was clipped by 5 bases and J by 7 bases, with 18 bases between them. Germline V gene lookup returns CDR1 SGHAT and CDR2 FQNNGV. The CDR3 is 14 residues long. CDR3 sequence reads: CASSTRDSYNEQYF. CDR3 nucleotides: TGTGCCAGCAGCACGCGGGACAGCTACAATGAGCAGTACTTC. Complete variable domain (other parts from reference TRBV11-2 and TRBJ2-7): EAGVAQSPRYKIIEKRQSVAFWCNPISGHATLYWYQQILGQGPKLLIQFQNNGVVDDSQLPKDRFSAERLKGVDSTLKIQPAKLEDSAVYLCASSTRDSYNEQYFGPGTRLTVT.